Listed below are T cell receptor beta chains from one sample, sequenced in a study of blood T cell repertoires in COVID-19. Libraries were prepared by immunoSEQ multiplex PCR; TCRdb keeps only in-frame clonotypes and omits some of them. Altogether some 250,000 clones are present, about nine tenths being singletons, with the ten largest covering roughly a sixth. The specimen sequenced was PBMCs or T cells enriched from blood (not recorded which). The receptors were gathered from a man between 18 and 29 years old who had recovered from COVID-19. CDR3s include the opening cysteine and the closing phenylalanine or tryptophan. Each record gives: CDR3 protein, D gene, V gene, J gene, clone size. D genes are given only for firm matches. A clone size is listed for some rows: how often the clone was seen (once, few, many), or a class if it is expanded.

cdr3_aa: CASSQDLEADEQYF
d_call: -
v_call: TRBV14
j_call: TRBJ2-7
clone_size: -

cdr3_aa: CASSPGGVNEKLFF
d_call: -
v_call: TRBV5-1
j_call: TRBJ1-4
clone_size: once

cdr3_aa: CASSQDRGAYEQYF
d_call: -
v_call: TRBV3-1/TRBV3-2
j_call: TRBJ2-7
clone_size: -

cdr3_aa: CASSQDQPSGAYNEQFF
d_call: TRBD2
v_call: TRBV4-1
j_call: TRBJ2-1
clone_size: -

cdr3_aa: CASSQGGTNEKLFF
d_call: -
v_call: TRBV3-1/TRBV3-2
j_call: TRBJ1-4
clone_size: -

cdr3_aa: CSASPEDGYTF
d_call: -
v_call: TRBV20-1
j_call: TRBJ1-2
clone_size: -

cdr3_aa: CASSSPRPSYEQYF
d_call: -
v_call: TRBV6-5
j_call: TRBJ2-7
clone_size: -

cdr3_aa: CASSPPSGNTIYF
d_call: -
v_call: TRBV28
j_call: TRBJ1-3
clone_size: -

cdr3_aa: CASSLGLAQRADTQYF
d_call: TRBD2
v_call: TRBV9
j_call: TRBJ2-3
clone_size: -

cdr3_aa: CASSDQVRDTDTQYF
d_call: -
v_call: TRBV6-1
j_call: TRBJ2-3
clone_size: -

cdr3_aa: CASSLATGGYTF
d_call: TRBD1
v_call: TRBV12-3/TRBV12-4
j_call: TRBJ1-2
clone_size: -